The T cell receptor (beta chain) under discussion was sequenced for a study of blood T cell repertoires in COVID-19. J lost 1 base, V lost 0 bases, and 10 bases had no gene match. Germline V gene data show CDR1 as LNHNV and CDR2 as YYDKDF (reference sequence). The CDR3 has 18 residues. Using immunoSEQ multiplex PCR, the repertoire was profiled, and TCRdb retains in-frame clones only, with some absent. The sample records approximately 200,000 clones, about 91% being singletons. Enrolled through a virtual design, the participants were between roughly 18 and 100 years of age and came from 24 US areas. V usage is TRBV15 and J usage is TRBJ2-7; 9 bases are shared with TRBD1. The sequence was obtained from a woman aged 40 to 50 with acute COVID-19. Sequencing was carried out using PBMCs or T cells enriched from blood (not recorded which). CDR3 amino acids: CATSRDWPPDRGSYEQYF. The CDR3 nucleotides read TGTGCCACCAGCAGAGATTGGCCCCCCGACAGGGGGTCCTACGAGCAGTACTTC.